This is a list of T cell receptor beta chains from one sample in a study of blood T cell repertoires in COVID-19. Method: immunoSEQ multiplex PCR; TCRdb's copy keeps in-frame clones and lacks some. The sample has approximately 290,000 clones, over 85% seen once. Sequencing input: peripheral blood. Receptors originate from a woman younger than 45 with COVID-19, enrolled during active disease. The CDR3 runs from the conserved cysteine through the conserved F or W. Fields, in order: CDR3 length, clone size, J gene, V gene, D gene, CDR3 DNA, CDR3 protein. A D gene is named only where the DNA matches it firmly. The size of a clone is reported for some rows only, either as once, few or many, or as a class for expanded clones.

15 . TRBJ2-3 TRBV9 TRBD2 TGTGCCAGCAGCGTGGCTAGCGGGGCCACAGATACGCAGTATTTT CASSVASGATDTQYF
15 . TRBJ1-1 TRBV28 . TGTGCCAGCAGTTTTGGAGGAGGGACTGACACTGAAGCTTTCTTT CASSFGGGTDTEAFF
18 . TRBJ2-6 TRBV4-1 TRBD1 TGCGCCAGCAGCCAGGGGACAGGGCCCTCTTTGGTCGACAACGTCCTGACTTTC CASSQGTGPSLVDNVLTF
17 . TRBJ2-3 TRBV6-1 TRBD1 TGTGCCAGCAGTGAAATAATTCGGGGACAGGGCACAGATACGCAGTATTTT CASSEIIRGQGTDTQYF
13 . TRBJ2-7 TRBV6-2/TRBV6-3 . TGTGCCAGCAGTTACCGGAGATCCTACGAGCAGTACTTC CASSYRRSYEQYF
13 . TRBJ1-2 TRBV7-2 . TGTGCCAGCAGCTTCATGGGGCACTATGGCTACACCTTC CASSFMGHYGYTF
15 . TRBJ2-7 TRBV6-5 TRBD1 TGTGCCAGCAGTTTAAGGACAGGGGCCCCCTACGAGCAGTACTTC CASSLRTGAPYEQYF
15 few TRBJ1-6 TRBV2 . TGTGCCAGCAGGGCCACCGGGACTCCGAATTCACCCCTCCACTTT CASRATGTPNSPLHF
15 . TRBJ1-2 TRBV7-9 TRBD1 TGTGCCAGCAGCCTCCCGGGACAGGGAGGTTCGGGCTACACCTTC CASSLPGQGGSGYTF
14 . TRBJ1-1 TRBV19 . TGTGCCAGTAGTATTGGGGCTTCAAACACTGAAGCTTTCTTT CASSIGASNTEAFF
16 . TRBJ2-1 TRBV19 TRBD2 TGTGCCAGTAGTATAGTCCCTAGCGGATTGGAGAATGAGCAGTTCTTC CASSIVPSGLENEQFF
16 . TRBJ1-1 TRBV18 TRBD1 TGTGCCAGCTCACCGCCGGGACAGTTCATGAACACTGAAGCTTTCTTT CASSPPGQFMNTEAFF
14 . TRBJ1-1 TRBV19 TRBD1 TGTGCCAGTAGTATCCGGGACAGGAACACTGAAGCTTTCTTT CASSIRDRNTEAFF
15 . TRBJ1-5 TRBV6-5 . TGTGCCAGCAAGGACAGCACCTATAGCAATCAGCCCCAGCATTTT CASKDSTYSNQPQHF
11 . TRBJ2-7 TRBV29-1 TRBD1 TGCAGCGTTGAAGGTGGGACAGGGACCCTCTTC CSVEGGTGTLF
15 . TRBJ2-5 TRBV5-1 TRBD2 TGCGCCAGCAGCTCGAGACTAGCATTAAGGGAGACCCAGTACTTC CASSSRLALRETQYF
13 . TRBJ1-2 TRBV10-3 TRBD1 TGTGCCATCAGTGAGGGGACAGGGGACATCTACACCTTC CAISEGTGDIYTF
17 once TRBJ2-1 TRBV7-9 . TGTGCCAGCAGCTTAGGCGGCTGGGCGGGTGGGGACAATGAGCAGTTCTTC CASSLGGWAGGDNEQFF
15 . TRBJ2-5 TRBV13 TRBD2 TGTGCCAGCAGCCACCTTAGCGGGGGGCAAGAGACCCAGTACTTC CASSHLSGGQETQYF
11 . TRBJ2-1 TRBV20-1 . TGCAGTGCTAGTCGACTCGTTGAGCAGTTCTTC CSASRLVEQFF
14 . TRBJ1-2 TRBV18 . TGTGCCAGCTCACCCCAATCAGTCTGGTGGGGCTACACCTTC CASSPQSVWWGYTF
15 . TRBJ1-3 TRBV6-5 TRBD1 TGTGCCAGCACCTTGGACAGGGCCGAAGGGAACACCATATATTTT CASTLDRAEGNTIYF
14 . TRBJ1-5 TRBV19 . TGTGCCAGTAGTGTACAGGGATCCAATCAGCCCCAGCATTTT CASSVQGSNQPQHF
14 once TRBJ2-1 TRBV10-2 . TGCGCCAGCAGCCCCCAGGGGGGTTTACTTGAGCAGTTCTTC CASSPQGGLLEQFF
14 . TRBJ2-7 TRBV27 TRBD2 TGTGCCAGCAGCTCGGGACTAGCGTCCCACGAGCAGTACTTC CASSSGLASHEQYF
18 few TRBJ2-7 TRBV3-1/TRBV3-2 TRBD2 TGTGCCAGCAGCCAAGTTGGGGAAAGCGGGGGGGTTTCCTACGAGCAGTACTTC CASSQVGESGGVSYEQYF
13 . TRBJ2-1 TRBV5-1 . TGCGCCAGCACACCTTGGCACAACAATGAGCAGTTCTTC CASTPWHNNEQFF
13 . TRBJ1-2 TRBV4-1 . TGCGCCAGCAGCCCGGGGGGATGGGGTGGCTACACCTTC CASSPGGWGGYTF
13 once TRBJ2-7 TRBV5-4 TRBD1 TGTGCCAGCAGCCATGACAGGGGGTACGAGCAGTACTTC CASSHDRGYEQYF
14 . TRBJ2-7 TRBV6-6 . TGTGCCAGCAGCAGCCGCATCAGGGGCCACGAGCAGTACTTC CASSSRIRGHEQYF
17 . TRBJ1-1 TRBV18 TRBD1 TGTGCCAGCTCACCACTAATCAGAACGGGACAGGGAGTTGAAGCTTTCTTT CASSPLIRTGQGVEAFF